A single sample is the source of the 3 T cell receptor beta chains below, sequenced in a study of radiation and T cells in renal cell carcinoma. Described time point: baseline pretreatment blood. The treatment was: 15 Gy SBRT to primary tumor, nephrectomy 4 weeks later. Sequenced by immunoSEQ multiplex PCR; TCRdb stores in-frame clones only, minus some. This sample has roughly 120,000 clones, with approximately 82% found just once. The input for sequencing was blood, taken from a patient whose treatment included radiotherapy and nephrectomy. These receptors were obtained from a woman aged 55-75 years with renal cell carcinoma.

The chain carries TRBV7-9 and TRBJ2-3; D not resolved. Germline V CDR1 and CDR2: SEHNR, FQNEAQ (reference sequence). CDR3 size: 12 residues. Trimming removed 1 base from V and 3 bases from J, with 2 bases in between. The chain's CDR3 is CASSLETDTQYF. The CDR3 bases are TGTGCCAGCAGCTTAGAAACAGATACGCAGTATTTT.

This chain joins TRBV7-9 and TRBJ2-1; 12 bases are a match to TRBD2. The CDR3 sequence is 17 residues long. V lost 3 bases, J lost 4 bases, and 7 bases stayed unmatched. Looked up from germline, CDR1 is SEHNR and CDR2 is FQNEAQ (reference sequence). This CDR3 reads CASSFSLAGGPYNEQFF. In DNA form, the CDR3 reads TGTGCCAGCAGCTTTAGTCTAGCGGGAGGGCCGTACAATGAGCAGTTCTTC.

The V call is TRBV30, the J call TRBJ2-6, with D possibly TRBD1 on 5 matching bases. Per the germline V gene, CDR1 is GTSNPN and CDR2 is SVGIG (reference sequence). Between the trimmed V and J ends, which lost 8 bases and 4 bases, there was a span of 12 bases. This CDR3 region has 13 residues. The CDR3 DNA sequence: TGTGCCGGGGCCATGGCCGGGGCCAACGTCCTGACTTTC. This gives the protein CAGAMAGANVLTF.